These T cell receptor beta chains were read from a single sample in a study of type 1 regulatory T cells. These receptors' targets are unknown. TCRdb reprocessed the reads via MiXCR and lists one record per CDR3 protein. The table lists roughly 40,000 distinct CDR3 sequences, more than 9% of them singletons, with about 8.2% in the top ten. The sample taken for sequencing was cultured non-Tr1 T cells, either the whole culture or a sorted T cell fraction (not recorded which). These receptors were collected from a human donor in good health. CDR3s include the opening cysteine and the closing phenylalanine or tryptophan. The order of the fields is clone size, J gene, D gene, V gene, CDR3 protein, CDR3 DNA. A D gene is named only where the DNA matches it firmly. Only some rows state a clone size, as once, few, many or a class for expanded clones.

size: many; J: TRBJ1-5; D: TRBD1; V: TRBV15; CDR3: CATRSGTEIRQPQHF; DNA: TGTGCCACCAGGTCCGGGACAGAGATTCGTCAGCCCCAGCATTTT
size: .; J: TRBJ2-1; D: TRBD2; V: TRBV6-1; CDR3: CASRHGLAGAAYEQFF; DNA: TGTGCCAGCAGACACGGACTAGCGGGAGCGGCTTATGAGCAGTTCTTC
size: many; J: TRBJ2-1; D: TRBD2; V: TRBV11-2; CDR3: CASSLDPAGGSYNEQFF; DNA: TGTGCCAGCAGCTTAGATCCGGCGGGGGGCTCCTACAATGAGCAGTTCTTC
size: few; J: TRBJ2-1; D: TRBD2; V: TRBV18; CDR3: CASSPGGEQFF; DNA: TGTGCCAGCTCACCCGGGGGGGAGCAGTTCTTC
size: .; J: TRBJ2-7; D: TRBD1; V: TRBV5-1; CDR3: CASSLQGTGEQYF; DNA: TGCGCCAGCAGCTTACAGGGGACCGGCGAGCAGTACTTC
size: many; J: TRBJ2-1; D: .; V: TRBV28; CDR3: CASTKGGPPDNEQFF; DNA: TGTGCCAGCACCAAAGGGGGGCCCCCAGACAATGAGCAGTTCTTC
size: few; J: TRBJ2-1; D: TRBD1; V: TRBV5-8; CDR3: CASSLGQGAYNEQFF; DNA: TGTGCCAGCAGCTTGGGACAGGGGGCTTATAATGAGCAGTTCTTC
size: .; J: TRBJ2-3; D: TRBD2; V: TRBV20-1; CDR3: CSAVGLAGSTDTQYF; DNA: TGCAGTGCCGTGGGACTAGCGGGGTCCACAGATACGCAGTATTTT
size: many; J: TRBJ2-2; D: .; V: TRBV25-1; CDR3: CASSKTRAGNTGELFF; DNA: TGTGCCAGCAGCAAGACTAGAGCGGGGAACACCGGGGAGCTGTTTTTT
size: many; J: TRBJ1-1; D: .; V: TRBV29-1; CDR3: CSAMIGTVNTEAFF; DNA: TGCAGCGCCATGATTGGGACGGTGAACACTGAAGCTTTCTTT
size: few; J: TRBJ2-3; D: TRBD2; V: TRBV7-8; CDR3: CASSLAVTSEITDTQYF; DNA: TGTGCCAGCAGCTTAGCCGTAACTAGCGAGATCACAGATACGCAGTATTTT
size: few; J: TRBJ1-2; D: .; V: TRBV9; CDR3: CASSPSTEFGGYTF; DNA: TGTGCCAGCAGCCCAAGTACGGAGTTCGGAGGCTACACCTTC
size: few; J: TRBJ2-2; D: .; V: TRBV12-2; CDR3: CASRRENTGELFF; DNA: TGTGCAAGTCGCCGGGAGAACACCGGGGAGCTGTTTTTT
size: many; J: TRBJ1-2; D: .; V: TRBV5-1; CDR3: CASSSAQGTDNGYTF; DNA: TGCGCCAGCAGCTCAGCTCAAGGGACGGACAATGGCTACACCTTC
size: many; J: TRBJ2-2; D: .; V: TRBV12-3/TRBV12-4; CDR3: CASRPHSGGGLGELFF; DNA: TGTGCCAGCAGACCTCACTCGGGTGGAGGATTGGGGGAGCTGTTTTTT
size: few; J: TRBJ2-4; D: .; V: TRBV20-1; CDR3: CSARLAKNIQYF; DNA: TGCAGTGCTAGGTTAGCCAAAAACATTCAGTACTTC